This T cell receptor beta chain was recovered during a study of spatial heterogeneity in lung cancer. Looking at the study overall: An average of more than ten raw reads was observed per unique TCR and UMI combination.

TCRdb reanalysed the 5' RACE reads using MiXCR and keeps one entry per CDR3 protein. Of some 41,000 distinct CDR3 sequences listed, approximately 6.3% are singletons. Stated time point: sample taken at primary tumor resection. Whole RNA obtained from tumor, nontumor lung or frozen PBMC underwent sequencing without sorting. As for this clonotype: Its antigen is not identified.

Study findings and constraints: Compared with follow-up, resection was when ubiquitous expanded tumor TCRs appeared in blood more.

The CDR3 loop spans 12 amino acids. V was shortened by 7 bases and J by 5 bases, with 11 bases between the two germline ends. The V gene's germline CDR1 is DFQATT and CDR2 SNEGSKA (reference sequence). The input for sequencing was PBMCs, taken at surgery. The chain links TRBV20-1 to TRBJ1-4; D is possibly TRBD1 (5 bases). This sequence originates from a female donor with early-stage non-small cell lung cancer. The CDR3 region is CSGGAGNEKLFF. In nucleotides, the CDR3 is TGCAGTGGTGGGGCGGGGAATGAAAAACTGTTTTTT.